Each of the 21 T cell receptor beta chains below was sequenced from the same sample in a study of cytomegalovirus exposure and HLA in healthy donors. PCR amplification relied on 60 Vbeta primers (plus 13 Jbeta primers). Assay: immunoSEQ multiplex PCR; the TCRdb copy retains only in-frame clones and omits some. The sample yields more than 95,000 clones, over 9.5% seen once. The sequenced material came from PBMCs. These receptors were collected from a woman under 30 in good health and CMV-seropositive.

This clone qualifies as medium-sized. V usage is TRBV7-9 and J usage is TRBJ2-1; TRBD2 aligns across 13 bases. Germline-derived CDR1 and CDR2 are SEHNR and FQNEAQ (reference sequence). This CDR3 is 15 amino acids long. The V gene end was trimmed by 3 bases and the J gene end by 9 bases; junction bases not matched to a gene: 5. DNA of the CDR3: TGTGCCAGCAGCTTGGGACTAGCGGGAAAGGGTGAGCAGTTCTTC. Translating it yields CASSLGLAGKGEQFF.

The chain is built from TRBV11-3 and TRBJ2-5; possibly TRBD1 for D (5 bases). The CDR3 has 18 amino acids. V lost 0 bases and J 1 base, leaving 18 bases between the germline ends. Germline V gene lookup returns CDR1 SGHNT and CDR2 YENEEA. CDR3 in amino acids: CASSLDQGSLTPQETQYF. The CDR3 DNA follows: TGTGCCAGCAGCTTAGATCAGGGTTCTCTAACTCCCCAAGAGACCCAGTACTTC.

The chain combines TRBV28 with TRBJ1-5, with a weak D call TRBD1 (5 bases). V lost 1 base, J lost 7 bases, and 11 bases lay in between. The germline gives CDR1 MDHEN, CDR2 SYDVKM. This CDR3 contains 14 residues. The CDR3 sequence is CASSLLGRAQPQHF. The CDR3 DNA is TGTGCCAGCAGTTTATTGGGCAGGGCACAGCCCCAGCATTTT.

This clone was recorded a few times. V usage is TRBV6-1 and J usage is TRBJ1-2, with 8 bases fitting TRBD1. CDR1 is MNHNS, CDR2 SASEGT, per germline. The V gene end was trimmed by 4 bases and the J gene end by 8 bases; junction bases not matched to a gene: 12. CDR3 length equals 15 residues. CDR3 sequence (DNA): TGTGCCAGCAGTGCCAAACAGGGGGTAACGGGGGGCTACACCTTC. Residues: CASSAKQGVTGGYTF.

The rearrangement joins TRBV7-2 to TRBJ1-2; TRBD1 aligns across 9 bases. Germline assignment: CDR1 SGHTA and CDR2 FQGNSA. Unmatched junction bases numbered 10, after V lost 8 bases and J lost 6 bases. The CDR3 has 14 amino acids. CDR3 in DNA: TGTGCCAGCCAACGCCCGGGACAGGGTCATGGCTACACCTTC. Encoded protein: CASQRPGQGHGYTF.

CDR3 residues: CASGATGTSIAYEQYF. In nucleotides, the CDR3 is TGTGCCAGCGGGGCCACCGGGACTAGCATCGCCTACGAGCAGTACTTC. The rearrangement links TRBV2 to TRBJ2-7; 9 nucleotides align to TRBD2. Germline V gene sequence: CDR1 SNHLY, CDR2 FYNNEI. V shed 8 bases and J 2 bases; nucleotides not matched to a gene: 13. The CDR3 covers 16 residues.

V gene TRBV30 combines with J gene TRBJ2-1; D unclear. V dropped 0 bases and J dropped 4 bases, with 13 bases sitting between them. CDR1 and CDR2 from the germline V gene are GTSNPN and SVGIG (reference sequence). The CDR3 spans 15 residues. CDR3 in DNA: TGTGCCTGGAGTGTGGTCCCAATCGGGTACAATGAGCAGTTCTTC. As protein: CAWSVVPIGYNEQFF.

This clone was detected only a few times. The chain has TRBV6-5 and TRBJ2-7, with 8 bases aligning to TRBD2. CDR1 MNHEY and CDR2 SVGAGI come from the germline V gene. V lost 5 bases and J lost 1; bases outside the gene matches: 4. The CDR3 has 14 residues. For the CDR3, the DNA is TGTGCCAGCAGTCCCGGGAGGGCTTCCTACGAGCAGTACTTC. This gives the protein CASSPGRASYEQYF.

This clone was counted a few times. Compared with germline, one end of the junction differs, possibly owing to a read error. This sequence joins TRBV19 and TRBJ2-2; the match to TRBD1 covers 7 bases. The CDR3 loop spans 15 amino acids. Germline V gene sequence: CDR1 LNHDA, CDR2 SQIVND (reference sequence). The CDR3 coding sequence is TGTGCCAGTAGAATAGGGTCCCGACAGGGAGGGGAGCTGTTTTTT. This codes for CASRIGSRQGGELFF. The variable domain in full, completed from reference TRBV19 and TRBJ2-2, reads DGGITQSPKYLFRKEGQNVTLSCEQNLNHDAMYWYRQDPGQGLRLIYYSQIVNDFQKGDIAEGYSVSREKKESFPLTVTSAQKNPTAFYLCASRIGSRQGGELFFGEGSRLTVL.

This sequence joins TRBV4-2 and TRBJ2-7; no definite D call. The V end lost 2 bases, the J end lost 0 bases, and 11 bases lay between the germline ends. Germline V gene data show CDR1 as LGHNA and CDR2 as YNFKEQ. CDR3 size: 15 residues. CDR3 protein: CASSQSPLSSYEQYF. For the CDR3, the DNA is TGTGCCAGCAGCCAAAGCCCCCTGAGCTCCTACGAGCAGTACTTC.

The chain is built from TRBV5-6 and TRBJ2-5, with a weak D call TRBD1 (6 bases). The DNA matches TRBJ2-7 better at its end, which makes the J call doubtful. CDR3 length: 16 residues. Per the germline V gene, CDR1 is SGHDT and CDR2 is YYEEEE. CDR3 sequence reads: CASSFGDDDRSYEQYF. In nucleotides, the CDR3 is TGTGCCAGCAGCTTCGGCGATGACGACAGGTCCTACGAGCAGTACTTC.

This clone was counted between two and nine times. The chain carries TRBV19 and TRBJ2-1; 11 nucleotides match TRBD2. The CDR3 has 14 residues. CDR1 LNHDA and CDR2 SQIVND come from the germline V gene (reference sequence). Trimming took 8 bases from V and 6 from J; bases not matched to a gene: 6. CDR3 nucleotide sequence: TGTGCCAGTTCGGGACTAGCGGAACTCAATGAGCAGTTCTTC. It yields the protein CASSGLAELNEQFF.

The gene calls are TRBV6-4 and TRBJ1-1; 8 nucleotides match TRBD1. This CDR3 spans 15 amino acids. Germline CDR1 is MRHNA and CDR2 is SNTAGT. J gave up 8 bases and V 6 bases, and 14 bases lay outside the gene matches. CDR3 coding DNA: TGTGCCAGCAGGGAGTCAGACAGGGGCAGCCGGGAAGCTTTCTTT. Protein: CASRESDRGSREAFF.

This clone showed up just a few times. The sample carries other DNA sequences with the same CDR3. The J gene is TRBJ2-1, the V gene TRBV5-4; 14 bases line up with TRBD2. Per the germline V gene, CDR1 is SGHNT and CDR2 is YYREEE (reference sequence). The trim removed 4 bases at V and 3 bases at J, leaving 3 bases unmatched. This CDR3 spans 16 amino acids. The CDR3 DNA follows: TGTGCCAGCAGCGGGGGGACTAGCGGGAGCTACAATGAGCAGTTCTTC. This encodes CASSGGTSGSYNEQFF.

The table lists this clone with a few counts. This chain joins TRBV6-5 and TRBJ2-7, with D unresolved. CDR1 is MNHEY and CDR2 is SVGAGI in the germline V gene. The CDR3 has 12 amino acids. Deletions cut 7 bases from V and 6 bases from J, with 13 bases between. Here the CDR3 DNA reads TGTGCCAGCAACCGCTACCCCCTCGAGCAGTACTTC. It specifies CASNRYPLEQYF.

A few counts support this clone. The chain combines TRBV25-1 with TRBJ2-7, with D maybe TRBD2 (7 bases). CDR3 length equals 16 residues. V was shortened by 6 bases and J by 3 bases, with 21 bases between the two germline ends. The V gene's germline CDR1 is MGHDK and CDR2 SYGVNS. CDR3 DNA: TGTGCCAGCAGCTTGGGACTCGGACTAGGGGGCTACGAGCAGTACTTC. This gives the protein CASSLGLGLGGYEQYF.

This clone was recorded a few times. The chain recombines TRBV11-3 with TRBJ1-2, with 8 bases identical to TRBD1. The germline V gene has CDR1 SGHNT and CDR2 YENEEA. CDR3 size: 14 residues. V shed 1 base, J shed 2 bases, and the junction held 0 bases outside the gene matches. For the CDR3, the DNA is TGTGCCAGCAGCTTAGGGACAGGGAACTATGGCTACACCTTC. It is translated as CASSLGTGNYGYTF.

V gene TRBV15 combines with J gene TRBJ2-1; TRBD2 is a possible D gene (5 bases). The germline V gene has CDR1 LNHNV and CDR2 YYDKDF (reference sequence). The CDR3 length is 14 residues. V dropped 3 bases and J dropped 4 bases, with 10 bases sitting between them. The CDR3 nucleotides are TGTGCCACCAGCAGTTCGGACTTATACAATGAGCAGTTCTTC. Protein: CATSSSDLYNEQFF.

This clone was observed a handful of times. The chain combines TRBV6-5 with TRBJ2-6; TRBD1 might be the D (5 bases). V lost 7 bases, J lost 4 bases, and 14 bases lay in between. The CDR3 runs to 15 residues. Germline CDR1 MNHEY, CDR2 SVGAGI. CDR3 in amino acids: CASTGSTSGANVLTF. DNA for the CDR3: TGTGCCAGCACAGGGTCAACCTCCGGGGCCAACGTCCTGACTTTC.

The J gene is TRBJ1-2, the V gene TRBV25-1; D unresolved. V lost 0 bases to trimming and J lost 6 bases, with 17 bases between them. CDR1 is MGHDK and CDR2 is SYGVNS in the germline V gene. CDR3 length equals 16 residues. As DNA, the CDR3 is TGTGCCAGCAGTGAATACTACACGGCAGCGGGTAATGGCTACACCTTC. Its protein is CASSEYYTAAGNGYTF.

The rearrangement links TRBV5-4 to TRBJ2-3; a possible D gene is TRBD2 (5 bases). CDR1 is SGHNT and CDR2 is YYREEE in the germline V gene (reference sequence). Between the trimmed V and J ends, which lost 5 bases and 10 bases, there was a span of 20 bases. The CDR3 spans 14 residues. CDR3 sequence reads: CASRPLNSRGPQYF. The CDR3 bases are TGTGCCAGCAGGCCGCTAAACTCTCGGGGTCCGCAGTATTTT.